This T cell receptor (beta chain) was documented in a study of shared clonotypes between healthy human individuals. Concerning this clone: In the same sample, other DNA sequences code for this CDR3.

Sequencing used immunoSEQ multiplex PCR; TCRdb keeps in-frame clones, though not all of them. The sample has approximately 980,000 clones, approximately 80% seen once. Germline-derived CDR1 and CDR2 are LNHDA and SQIVND (reference sequence). This CDR3 spans 13 amino acids. V lost 5 bases to trimming and J lost 2 bases, with 7 bases between them. Sequenced material: memory CD4+ T cells sorted from blood. The subset here: CD45RA-negative fraction. This TCR derives from a man aged 18 to 30 in good health. The J gene is TRBJ1-5, the V gene TRBV19; D ambiguous. For the CDR3, the DNA is TGTGCCAGTAGTCGGGATCGCAATCAGCCCCAGCATTTT. Translating it yields CASSRDRNQPQHF.